This T cell receptor (beta chain) was found in a study of T cell responses to AZD1222 COVID-19 vaccine (dated by TCRdb to about 2021). Background for the entire study: AZD1222 recipients given second doses at about 4 weeks or at about 12 weeks were pooled, since spike-specific TCR depth and breadth were not found to differ between the two schedules. TCR sequencing covered more than 230 trial participants: 207 given two doses of AZD1222 and about 26 given two doses of MenACWY control vaccine. Trial participants were enrolled by age into 18-55, 56-69 and 70-plus year subgroups, with 148, 28 and 57 TCR-sequenced participants respectively.

This specimen's time point label, per the study, means: baseline before first vaccination. Vaccinee samples came from UK trials COV001 and COV002, including a single-blind randomized controlled phase 2/3 trial of AZD1222 (ChAdOx1 nCoV-19) in healthy adults. For TCRbeta chain sequencing, PBMC samples from trial participants were taken at day 0 and at day 28 after the second dose. Trimming accounts for 5 bases at V and 2 bases at J, while the number of junction bases matched to no gene is 4. According to the germline V gene, CDR1 reads SGHAT and CDR2 reads FQNNGV. From the cysteine through the phenylalanine, the CDR3 covers 15 amino acids. This entry keeps only the CDR3 DNA: 45 bases, framed from base 1. To note about this clone: Its cognate antigen has yet to be identified. The input lacks base qualities; no much larger clone sits a single base away.

Overall study results and their limits: Participants were mostly white British and included more females than males, and it was suggested by the authors that clonal diversity may have been underestimated. Only five to seven AZD1222 recipients were SARS-CoV-2 seropositive at baseline, limiting conclusions about previously exposed vaccinees. The whole spike protein was spanned by vaccine-associated CD4 TCRs, and dominant responses were seen in regions 160-218 and 743-854. Nearly half of unique spike-specific TCRs reportedly recognized epitopes outside regions mutated in the B.1.351 and B.1.1.7 variants. Because no day 14 peak-response samples were available, repertoires were characterized only after the peak T cell response. The 56-69-year group was small, and its depth increase did not reach significance, likely because of low power. After two AZD1222 doses, spike-specific TCR breadth and depth were significantly higher than at day 0 and than in MenACWY recipients.

The CDR3 regions of human TCRbeta chains were subjected to immunosequencing. The paper's processing steps were these. TCRs in the repertoires were compared against a reference library of SARS-CoV-2-specific TCRs that had been generated with the MIRA antigen-specificity platform. Breadth was defined as the fraction of unique TCRs that were SARS-CoV-2-associated, and depth was defined as the fraction of total T cells that were SARS-CoV-2-associated. Each spike-specific TCR was assigned to its reactive spike region and to a CD4 or CD8 class using the MIRA data. Log10-transformed breadth and depth values were compared by one-way ANOVA with Sidak's multiple comparisons tests. TCRdb limited this immuneACCESS table to in-frame rearrangements with V and J called. A share of clones is missing; checked studies link under half to unresolved V genes, and the rest is unexplained. The DNA gave D and trimming, while V, J and clone size come from that table. Within this sample are approximately 260,000 clones, with 85% to 95% of them counted one time only. The ten largest make up about 0.5% of the sample.

The V and J segments used are TRBV11-2 and TRBJ2-7, with 12 central nucleotides matching TRBD1. This receptor was identified in an adult in good health. Sequenced material: peripheral blood, taken on day 0 of AZD1222 vaccination. The DNA sequence reads TGTGCCAGCAGCAAGGGACAGGGGGCAGCCTACGAGCAGTACTTC. This sequence encodes CASSKGQGAAYEQYF.